The clone carrying this T cell receptor beta chain was seen once. TCRdb keeps only in-frame clones here, not all; method: immunoSEQ multiplex PCR. The sample carries approximately 140,000 clones, about 91% recorded once. These data belong to a study of blood T cell repertoires in COVID-19. Germline CDR1 is SGHDT and CDR2 is YYEEEE. CDR3 length: 17 amino acids. V was clipped by 3 bases and J by 5 bases; unmatched bases: 13. This clonotype was obtained from a human donor in a cohort sampled during active COVID-19. The sample consisted of peripheral blood. The chain joins TRBV5-6 to TRBJ2-5; TRBD2 matches at 10 bases. In DNA, the CDR3 is TGTGCCAGCAGCTGGGGAGTAGCGGGGGGCAACCTGGAGACCCAGTACTTC. Translating gives CASSWGVAGGNLETQYF.